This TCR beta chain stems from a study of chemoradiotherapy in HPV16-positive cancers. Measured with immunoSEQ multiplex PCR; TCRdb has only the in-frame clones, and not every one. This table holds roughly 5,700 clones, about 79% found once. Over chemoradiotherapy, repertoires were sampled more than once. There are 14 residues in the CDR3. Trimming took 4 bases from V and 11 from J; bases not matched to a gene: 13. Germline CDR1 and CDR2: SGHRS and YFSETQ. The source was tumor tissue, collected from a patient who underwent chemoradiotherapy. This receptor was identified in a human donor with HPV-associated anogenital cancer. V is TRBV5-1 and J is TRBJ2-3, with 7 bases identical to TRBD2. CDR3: CASSARGVWGEQYF. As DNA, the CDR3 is TGCGCCAGCAGCGCCCGGGGGGTATGGGGGGAGCAGTATTTT.